This is a list of T cell receptor beta chains from one sample in a study of vaccination effects on CD4 cells after COVID-19. For these receptors, no antigen is known. TCRdb's copy holds only in-frame clones and misses some; the assay was immunoSEQ multiplex PCR. The sample includes about 38,000 clones, roughly 80% of them seen just once. This sample comprised CD4+ T cells from PBMCs cultured without peptide, obtained before COVID-19 vaccination. Source of these receptors: a human donor who received a COVID-19 vaccine. Each CDR3 is given with its conserved first and last residue. D genes are given only for firm matches. A clone size is listed for some rows: how often the clone was seen (once, few, many), or a class if it is expanded.

j_call v_call d_call cdr3_length clone_size cdr3_aa cdr3_nt
TRBJ2-1 TRBV4-3 TRBD2 17 NA CASSPGPLAGRYNEQFF TGCGCCAGCAGCCCGGGCCCGTTAGCGGGGAGATACAATGAGCAGTTCTTC
TRBJ2-2 TRBV19 NA 16 NA CASSILGQGDTGELFF TGTGCCAGTAGTATTTTGGGCCAGGGAGACACCGGGGAGCTGTTTTTT
TRBJ2-5 TRBV7-8 NA 12 once CASSLSRETQYF TGTGCCAGCAGCCTCTCTCGGGAGACCCAGTACTTC
TRBJ2-2 TRBV2 TRBD2 15 NA CASSEWGGGTGELFF TGTGCCAGCAGTGAATGGGGGGGAGGCACCGGGGAGCTGTTTTTT
TRBJ2-1 TRBV3-1/TRBV3-2 NA 17 NA CASSQDLGVAAYNEQFF TGTGCCAGCAGCCAAGACTTGGGGGTAGCGGCCTACAATGAGCAGTTCTTC
TRBJ1-1 TRBV29-1 NA 12 NA CSVHRANTEAFF TGCAGCGTACACCGGGCGAACACTGAAGCTTTCTTT
TRBJ1-1 TRBV3-1/TRBV3-2 NA 14 NA CASSPELWGAEAFF TGTGCCAGCAGCCCGGAGCTATGGGGGGCTGAAGCTTTCTTT
TRBJ1-4 TRBV5-1 TRBD1 15 few CASSLGDRGTEKLFF TGCGCCAGCAGTCTGGGGGACAGGGGGACGGAAAAACTGTTTTTT
TRBJ1-6 TRBV6-2/TRBV6-3 TRBD1 13 NA CASSDRVPSPLHF TGTGCCAGCAGTGACAGGGTCCCTTCACCCCTCCACTTT
TRBJ1-4 TRBV14 TRBD1 16 NA CASSQVGQAPNEKLFF TGTGCCAGCAGCCAAGTTGGACAGGCCCCGAATGAAAAACTGTTTTTT
TRBJ1-5 TRBV2 NA 14 NA CASTPDSSNQPQHF TGTGCCAGCACCCCGGACAGTAGCAATCAGCCCCAGCATTTT
TRBJ2-3 TRBV2 NA 12 NA CASSPRGDTQYF TGTGCCAGCAGTCCACGGGGGGATACGCAGTATTTT
TRBJ1-2 TRBV3-1/TRBV3-2 TRBD1 15 NA CASSHRDREGYGYTF TGTGCCAGCAGTCACCGGGACAGGGAGGGCTATGGCTACACCTTC
TRBJ2-5 TRBV29-1 NA 11 NA CSVVVQETQYF TGCAGCGTTGTGGTTCAAGAGACCCAGTACTTC
TRBJ1-1 TRBV7-9 NA 13 NA CASARTMNTEAFF TGTGCCAGTGCGCGGACCATGAACACTGAAGCTTTCTTT
TRBJ2-3 TRBV7-9 TRBD2 17 NA CASSLPFRGGSTDTQYF TGTGCCAGCAGCCTCCCGTTTCGGGGGGGGAGCACAGATACGCAGTATTTT
TRBJ1-2 TRBV6-5 TRBD1 12 NA CASRNQGVGYTF TGTGCCAGCAGGAACCAGGGGGTTGGCTACACCTTC
TRBJ1-2 TRBV7-2 NA 15 NA CASSFLPQANYGYTF TGTGCCAGCAGCTTTCTCCCCCAAGCTAACTATGGCTACACCTTC
TRBJ1-1 TRBV6-5 NA 13 NA CASRRGAGDKAFF TGTGCCAGCAGACGGGGGGCAGGGGATAAGGCTTTCTTT
TRBJ1-6 TRBV19 NA 13 NA CASNSGGNSPLHF TGTGCCAGTAACTCCGGGGGAAATTCACCCCTCCACTTT
TRBJ2-1 TRBV24-1 TRBD2 18 once CATSDSGLAESSYNEQFF TGTGCCACCAGTGACTCGGGACTAGCGGAAAGCTCCTACAATGAGCAGTTCTTC
TRBJ1-1 TRBV30 NA 11 few CAWSVRSEAFF TGTGCCTGGAGTGTACGTTCTGAAGCTTTCTTT
TRBJ2-1 TRBV30 NA 14 NA CAARHSARGNEQFF TGTGCCGCACGTCACTCTGCACGGGGCAATGAGCAGTTCTTC
TRBJ2-1 TRBV29-1 NA 13 NA CSVRAGRLNEQFF TGCAGCGTTCGGGCAGGCAGGTTAAATGAGCAGTTCTTC
TRBJ2-1 TRBV5-8 TRBD2 19 NA CASPRGLDRVLAGGNEQFF TGTGCCAGCCCAAGGGGACTTGACAGGGTGTTAGCGGGGGGCAATGAGCAGTTCTTC
TRBJ1-2 TRBV24-1 NA 18 NA CATSGPGGREGLNYGYTF TGTGCCACCAGTGGCCCTGGGGGCAGGGAAGGTTTGAACTATGGCTACACCTTC
TRBJ2-6 TRBV18 NA 13 NA CASTDRGANVLTF TGTGCCAGCACAGACAGGGGGGCCAACGTCCTGACTTTC
TRBJ2-2 TRBV6-4 NA 13 NA CATLPRGTGELFF TGTGCCACCCTCCCCAGGGGCACCGGGGAGCTGTTTTTT
TRBJ1-4 TRBV20-1 NA 13 NA CSASFAGAEKLFF TGCAGTGCTAGTTTTGCGGGAGCTGAAAAACTGTTTTTT
TRBJ1-1 TRBV7-3 TRBD1 13 few CASSLRQGAKVSF TGTGCCAGCAGCCTAAGACAGGGGGCGAAGGTGTCCTTT
TRBJ1-1 TRBV4-3 NA 17 NA CASSYTPGTAMNTEAFF TGCGCCAGCAGCTATACTCCCGGGACCGCAATGAACACTGAAGCTTTCTTT
TRBJ1-5 TRBV6-2/TRBV6-3 NA 12 NA CASSFPNQPQHF TGTGCCAGCAGTTTCCCCAATCAGCCCCAGCATTTT
TRBJ1-1 TRBV18 NA 14 once CASSPSQGNTEAFF TGTGCCAGCTCACCAAGTCAGGGAAACACTGAAGCTTTCTTT
TRBJ1-1 TRBV9 NA 13 NA CASSGDRRTEAFF TGTGCCAGCAGCGGTGACAGGAGGACTGAAGCTTTCTTT
TRBJ1-1 TRBV5-1 TRBD1 14 NA CASSLQGDGTEAFF TGCGCCAGCAGCCTACAGGGGGACGGCACTGAAGCTTTCTTT
TRBJ1-4 TRBV3-1/TRBV3-2 TRBD1 15 NA CASSLGQAGDEKLFF TGTGCCAGCAGCCTCGGACAGGCGGGTGATGAAAAACTGTTTTTT